This T cell receptor beta chain stems from a study of T cell responses to AZD1222 COVID-19 vaccine. Sequenced by immunoSEQ multiplex PCR; TCRdb stores in-frame clones only, minus some. The top ten clones hold about 6% of a sample with around 130,000 clones, roughly 87% of them seen once. Germline CDR1 reads SGDLS; CDR2 reads YYNGEE. Trimming at V came to 4 bases and at J to 5 bases, leaving 13 bases not matched to a gene. This CDR3 is 16 amino acids long. The source material was peripheral blood, sampled 28 days after the second AZD1222 dose. The V and J genes are TRBV9 and TRBJ2-7, with TRBD1 matching 9 bases. This sequence was found in an adult who received the AZD1222 COVID-19 vaccine. Here the CDR3 reads CASSITSGTGSNEQYF. CDR3 coding DNA: TGTGCCAGCAGCATTACTTCCGGGACAGGGTCCAACGAGCAGTACTTC.